What follows describes a single TCR beta chain. The data are from a study of blood T cell repertoires in COVID-19. Study context: Collection of acute and convalescent COVID-19 samples took place in the United States, Italy and Spain.

Original analysis: By means of reference gene primer amplification, nucleated cell counts were estimated. The table came from immunoSEQ multiplex PCR; TCRdb's copy has only in-frame clones and leaves some out. For V, J and clone size, that table is used; D and trimming come from the DNA. The sample holds 90,000 to 150,000 clones, roughly three quarters seen once. Germline V gives CDR1 LNHDA, CDR2 SQIVND (reference sequence). V was clipped by 7 bases and J by 12 bases; unmatched bases: 15. This CDR3 is built from 14 residues. This clonotype originated in a human donor in a cohort sampled during active COVID-19. The specimen sequenced was peripheral blood. The rearrangement joins TRBV19 to TRBJ2-1; 7 bases map to TRBD2. The CDR3: CASMTSGDHRGQFF. CDR3 DNA: TGTGCCAGTATGACCAGCGGGGACCACCGCGGGCAGTTCTTC.